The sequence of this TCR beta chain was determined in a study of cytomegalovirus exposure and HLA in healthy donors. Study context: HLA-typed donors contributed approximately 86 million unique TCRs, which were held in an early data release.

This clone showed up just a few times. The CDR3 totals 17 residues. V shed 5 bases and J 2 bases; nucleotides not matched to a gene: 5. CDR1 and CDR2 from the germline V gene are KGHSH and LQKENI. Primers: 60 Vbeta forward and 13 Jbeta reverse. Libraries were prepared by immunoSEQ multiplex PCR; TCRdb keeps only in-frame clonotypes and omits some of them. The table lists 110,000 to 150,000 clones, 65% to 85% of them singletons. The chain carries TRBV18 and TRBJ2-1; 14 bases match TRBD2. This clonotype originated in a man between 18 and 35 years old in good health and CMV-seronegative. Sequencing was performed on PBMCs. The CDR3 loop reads CASSSRLAGGTYNEQFF. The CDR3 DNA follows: TGTGCCAGCTCATCCCGACTAGCGGGGGGGACCTACAATGAGCAGTTCTTC.